Listed below are T cell receptor beta chains from one sample, sequenced in a study of T-cell memory formation after mild COVID-19. One entry per CDR3 protein results from TCRdb running MiXCR on the 5' RACE reads. The data hold approximately 570,000 distinct CDR3 sequences, with roughly 18% observed a single time. Sequenced sample: PBMCs or a T cell subset sorted from them (not recorded which). These receptors all come from an adult woman who had mild COVID-19 (a few samples of this study predate the infection). Cell type and time point are not known. Each CDR3 is given with its conserved first and last residue. Each record gives: clone size, D gene, J gene, V gene, CDR3 protein, CDR3 DNA. A D gene is named only where the DNA matches it firmly. Some rows have no size entry. The others give once, few or many, or a class for an expanded clone.

abundance: -; d_gene: -; j_gene: TRBJ1-1; v_gene: TRBV9; CDR3aa: CASSVGAESEAFF; CDR3nt: TGTGCCAGCAGCGTAGGCGCCGAAAGTGAAGCTTTCTTT
abundance: -; d_gene: -; j_gene: TRBJ2-1; v_gene: TRBV30; CDR3aa: CAWSVRMGLEQFF; CDR3nt: TGTGCCTGGAGTGTCCGGATGGGACTTGAGCAGTTCTTC
abundance: few; d_gene: TRBD1; j_gene: TRBJ2-1; v_gene: TRBV29-1; CDR3aa: CSLRQGGSTEIF; CDR3nt: TGCAGTTTACGACAGGGTGGTTCGACCGAGATCTTC
abundance: -; d_gene: -; j_gene: TRBJ2-7; v_gene: TRBV4-1; CDR3aa: CASSPTSRIYEQYF; CDR3nt: TGCGCCAGCAGCCCCACTTCCCGGATCTACGAGCAGTACTTC
abundance: -; d_gene: TRBD1; j_gene: TRBJ1-1; v_gene: TRBV5-1; CDR3aa: CASSSGTVMNTEAFF; CDR3nt: TGCGCCAGCAGCTCCGGGACAGTGATGAACACTGAAGCTTTCTTT
abundance: few; d_gene: -; j_gene: TRBJ1-1; v_gene: TRBV27; CDR3aa: CASRGTAEGNTEAFF; CDR3nt: TGTGCCAGCAGAGGGACCGCCGAAGGGAACACTGAAGCTTTCTTT
abundance: few; d_gene: TRBD1; j_gene: TRBJ1-1; v_gene: TRBV11-2; CDR3aa: CASNPGQGRNTEAFF; CDR3nt: TGTGCCAGCAACCCAGGACAGGGGCGGAACACTGAAGCTTTCTTT
abundance: few; d_gene: -; j_gene: TRBJ2-1; v_gene: TRBV7-2; CDR3aa: CASSWSRSSYNEQFF; CDR3nt: TGTGCCAGCAGCTGGAGCCGTTCTTCCTACAATGAGCAGTTCTTC
abundance: -; d_gene: -; j_gene: TRBJ1-1; v_gene: TRBV20-1; CDR3aa: CSARDSIGRLNSMNTEAFF; CDR3nt: TGCAGTGCTAGAGATTCAATAGGTCGCTTAAATTCCATGAACACTGAAGCTTTCTTT
abundance: few; d_gene: TRBD2; j_gene: TRBJ2-5; v_gene: TRBV5-1; CDR3aa: CASSFGTSGGPGPQETQYF; CDR3nt: TGCGCCAGCAGCTTCGGGACTAGCGGGGGGCCCGGGCCCCAAGAGACCCAGTACTTC
abundance: few; d_gene: -; j_gene: TRBJ1-2; v_gene: TRBV20-1; CDR3aa: CSAKEETNYGYTF; CDR3nt: TGCAGTGCTAAGGAGGAAACTAACTATGGCTACACCTTC
abundance: -; d_gene: -; j_gene: TRBJ1-1; v_gene: TRBV5-1; CDR3aa: CASSLEAQALLNTEAFF; CDR3nt: TGCGCCAGCAGCTTGGAAGCGCAAGCGTTATTGAACACTGAAGCTTTCTTT
abundance: few; d_gene: -; j_gene: TRBJ2-5; v_gene: TRBV6-5; CDR3aa: CASSYLGGGQETQYF; CDR3nt: TGTGCCAGCAGTTACCTCGGAGGGGGCCAAGAGACCCAGTACTTC
abundance: few; d_gene: TRBD2; j_gene: TRBJ2-5; v_gene: TRBV12-3/TRBV12-4; CDR3aa: CASRSRVWAGGETQYF; CDR3nt: TGTGCCAGCAGATCCCGGGTTTGGGCGGGAGGGGAGACCCAGTACTTC
abundance: -; d_gene: TRBD1; j_gene: TRBJ2-7; v_gene: TRBV18; CDR3aa: CASSPTRQGFGEQYF; CDR3nt: TGTGCCAGCTCACCTACTCGACAGGGGTTTGGCGAGCAGTACTTC
abundance: -; d_gene: -; j_gene: TRBJ2-7; v_gene: TRBV30; CDR3aa: CAWSVQSSYEQYF; CDR3nt: TGTGCCTGGAGTGTACAGAGTTCCTACGAGCAGTACTTC
abundance: -; d_gene: -; j_gene: TRBJ1-6; v_gene: TRBV25-1; CDR3aa: CASSDVGYNSPLHF; CDR3nt: TGTGCCAGCAGTGACGTAGGTTATAATTCACCCCTCCACTTT
abundance: many; d_gene: TRBD2; j_gene: TRBJ2-1; v_gene: TRBV12-3/TRBV12-4; CDR3aa: CASSISGSSYNEQFF; CDR3nt: TGTGCCAGCAGCATAAGCGGGAGCTCCTACAATGAGCAGTTCTTC
abundance: few; d_gene: TRBD2; j_gene: TRBJ2-2; v_gene: TRBV7-2; CDR3aa: CASRLVITSGTGELFF; CDR3nt: TGTGCCAGCCGACTAGTGATTACTAGCGGCACCGGGGAGCTGTTTTTT
abundance: few; d_gene: TRBD2; j_gene: TRBJ2-3; v_gene: TRBV11-2; CDR3aa: CASSLDWPEGWRGGPPTPTDTQYF; CDR3nt: TGTGCCAGCAGCTTAGATTGGCCCGAAGGTTGGCGGGGGGGACCTCCGACGCCCACAGATACGCAGTATTTT
abundance: -; d_gene: -; j_gene: TRBJ2-3; v_gene: TRBV5-5; CDR3aa: CASSSVGLRQTTDTQYF; CDR3nt: TGTGCCAGCAGCTCGGTCGGGCTCAGACAGACCACAGATACGCAGTATTTT
abundance: -; d_gene: -; j_gene: TRBJ1-2; v_gene: TRBV24-1; CDR3aa: CATSDLREGNFYGYTF; CDR3nt: TGTGCCACCAGTGATTTAAGGGAGGGAAACTTCTATGGCTACACCTTC
abundance: -; d_gene: TRBD2; j_gene: TRBJ2-1; v_gene: TRBV10-3; CDR3aa: CAISDQREGRHNEQFF; CDR3nt: TGTGCCATCAGTGATCAGCGGGAGGGACGCCACAATGAGCAGTTCTTC
abundance: -; d_gene: -; j_gene: TRBJ2-7; v_gene: TRBV11-2; CDR3aa: CASSWRSYEQYF; CDR3nt: TGTGCCAGCAGCTGGAGGTCCTACGAGCAGTACTTC
abundance: few; d_gene: -; j_gene: TRBJ1-2; v_gene: TRBV4-1; CDR3aa: CASSRGDRGGYTF; CDR3nt: TGCGCCAGCAGCCGAGGGGACCGGGGTGGCTACACCTTC
abundance: -; d_gene: TRBD2; j_gene: TRBJ2-1; v_gene: TRBV5-1; CDR3aa: CASSLETSGVYNEQFF; CDR3nt: TGCGCCAGCAGCTTGGAGACTAGCGGGGTCTACAATGAGCAGTTCTTC
abundance: many; d_gene: -; j_gene: TRBJ2-3; v_gene: TRBV24-1; CDR3aa: CATSVDGRDTDTQYF; CDR3nt: TGTGCCACCTCGGTCGACGGCAGAGACACAGATACGCAGTATTTT
abundance: -; d_gene: TRBD1; j_gene: TRBJ2-7; v_gene: TRBV7-2; CDR3aa: CASSEGTGYSYEQYF; CDR3nt: TGTGCCAGCAGCGAGGGGACAGGATATTCCTACGAGCAGTACTTC
abundance: -; d_gene: -; j_gene: TRBJ1-1; v_gene: TRBV9; CDR3aa: CASGTGENTEAFF; CDR3nt: TGTGCCAGCGGTACGGGGGAGAACACTGAAGCTTTCTTT
abundance: few; d_gene: -; j_gene: TRBJ2-7; v_gene: TRBV3-1; CDR3aa: CASSQEWREQYF; CDR3nt: TGTGCCAGCAGCCAAGAATGGCGGGAGCAGTACTTC
abundance: once; d_gene: TRBD1; j_gene: TRBJ1-5; v_gene: TRBV12-3/TRBV12-4; CDR3aa: CASSRQGPGRPQHF; CDR3nt: TGTGCCAGCAGTCGACAGGGGCCCGGCCGGCCCCAGCATTTT
abundance: -; d_gene: -; j_gene: TRBJ2-5; v_gene: TRBV9; CDR3aa: CASSVLSEETQYF; CDR3nt: TGTGCCAGCAGCGTCTTGTCTGAAGAGACCCAGTACTTC
abundance: -; d_gene: -; j_gene: TRBJ1-1; v_gene: TRBV14; CDR3aa: CASSQDEGPRWVRNTEAFF; CDR3nt: TGTGCCAGCAGCCAAGATGAAGGACCCAGGTGGGTTCGGAACACTGAAGCTTTCTTT
abundance: -; d_gene: -; j_gene: TRBJ1-2; v_gene: TRBV14; CDR3aa: CASSPISNYGYTF; CDR3nt: TGTGCCAGCAGCCCCATTTCTAACTATGGCTACACCTTC
abundance: -; d_gene: TRBD2; j_gene: TRBJ2-3; v_gene: TRBV5-1; CDR3aa: CASSYGTSGRDTDTQYF; CDR3nt: TGCGCCAGCAGCTATGGGACTAGCGGGAGGGATACAGATACGCAGTATTTT
abundance: -; d_gene: -; j_gene: TRBJ1-1; v_gene: TRBV7-9; CDR3aa: CASSLIFAGPDTEAFF; CDR3nt: TGTGCCAGCAGCTTAATTTTTGCAGGGCCGGACACTGAAGCTTTCTTT
abundance: few; d_gene: TRBD2; j_gene: TRBJ2-5; v_gene: TRBV12-3/TRBV12-4; CDR3aa: CASSRTSGAPPTQYF; CDR3nt: TGTGCCAGCAGTCGGACTAGCGGGGCGCCCCCGACCCAGTACTTC
abundance: -; d_gene: -; j_gene: TRBJ1-5; v_gene: TRBV12-3/TRBV12-4; CDR3aa: CASSNMPHKGGNQPQHF; CDR3nt: TGTGCCAGCAGTAATATGCCCCACAAGGGCGGCAATCAGCCCCAGCATTTT
abundance: -; d_gene: -; j_gene: TRBJ2-3; v_gene: TRBV7-3; CDR3aa: CASSSAGADTQYF; CDR3nt: TGTGCCAGCAGCTCCGCCGGCGCAGATACGCAGTATTTT
abundance: -; d_gene: -; j_gene: TRBJ2-7; v_gene: TRBV5-8; CDR3aa: CASSLRFETDYGYEQYF; CDR3nt: TGTGCCAGCAGCTTACGGTTCGAAACGGACTACGGCTACGAGCAGTACTTC
abundance: few; d_gene: -; j_gene: TRBJ2-7; v_gene: TRBV18; CDR3aa: CASSPNARGYEQYF; CDR3nt: TGTGCCAGCTCACCGAATGCCAGGGGCTACGAGCAGTACTTC
abundance: -; d_gene: -; j_gene: TRBJ2-1; v_gene: TRBV7-3; CDR3aa: CASSSPGALYNEQFF; CDR3nt: TGTGCCAGCAGCTCCCCCGGGGCTCTTTACAATGAGCAGTTCTTC
abundance: few; d_gene: -; j_gene: TRBJ1-1; v_gene: TRBV7-2; CDR3aa: CAERETEAFF; CDR3nt: TGTGCCGAGAGAGAGACTGAAGCTTTCTTT
abundance: few; d_gene: TRBD1; j_gene: TRBJ2-1; v_gene: TRBV24-1; CDR3aa: CATSDLGQGSGNEQFF; CDR3nt: TGTGCCACCAGTGATTTGGGACAGGGCAGCGGCAATGAGCAGTTCTTC
abundance: few; d_gene: TRBD1; j_gene: TRBJ1-2; v_gene: TRBV29-1; CDR3aa: CSVEDPGTGAANYGYTF; CDR3nt: TGCAGCGTTGAAGATCCGGGGACAGGGGCTGCTAACTATGGCTACACCTTC
abundance: -; d_gene: -; j_gene: TRBJ1-5; v_gene: TRBV20-1; CDR3aa: CSARDRPNQPQHF; CDR3nt: TGCAGTGCTAGAGATCGGCCAAATCAGCCCCAGCATTTT
abundance: -; d_gene: -; j_gene: TRBJ1-2; v_gene: TRBV6-1; CDR3aa: CASSEGSGYTF; CDR3nt: TGTGCCAGCAGTGAAGGGAGTGGCTACACCTTC
abundance: few; d_gene: -; j_gene: TRBJ2-2; v_gene: TRBV7-7; CDR3aa: CASSPVENTGELFF; CDR3nt: TGTGCCAGCAGCCCTGTGGAGAACACCGGGGAGCTGTTTTTT
abundance: few; d_gene: -; j_gene: TRBJ2-2; v_gene: TRBV20-1; CDR3aa: CSASFLTSGELFF; CDR3nt: TGCAGTGCTAGTTTCCTGACTAGCGGGGAGCTGTTTTTT
abundance: few; d_gene: -; j_gene: TRBJ1-5; v_gene: TRBV5-1; CDR3aa: CASSPLGASNQPQHF; CDR3nt: TGCGCCAGCAGCCCCCTTGGGGCTAGCAATCAGCCCCAGCATTTT
abundance: few; d_gene: TRBD1; j_gene: TRBJ2-7; v_gene: TRBV5-1; CDR3aa: CASSLGWEQGLRSYEQYF; CDR3nt: TGCGCCAGCAGCTTAGGATGGGAACAGGGGTTACGATCCTACGAGCAGTACTTC
abundance: many; d_gene: -; j_gene: TRBJ2-7; v_gene: TRBV7-2; CDR3aa: CASSLRRGTAYEQYF; CDR3nt: TGTGCCAGCAGCTTACGCCGCGGGACAGCCTACGAGCAGTACTTC
abundance: few; d_gene: TRBD2; j_gene: TRBJ2-5; v_gene: TRBV29-1; CDR3aa: CSVDASGGAVTQYF; CDR3nt: TGCAGCGTTGACGCTAGCGGGGGGGCCGTGACCCAGTACTTC
abundance: few; d_gene: TRBD1; j_gene: TRBJ1-1; v_gene: TRBV5-5; CDR3aa: CASSDTTKGATEAFF; CDR3nt: TGTGCCAGCAGCGACACTACGAAGGGGGCCACTGAAGCTTTCTTT
abundance: few; d_gene: TRBD2; j_gene: TRBJ2-1; v_gene: TRBV7-2; CDR3aa: CASSSTSGTQFF; CDR3nt: TGTGCCAGCAGCTCGACTAGCGGGACCCAGTTCTTC